Described below is a single TCR beta chain sequence and its context. The clone's antigen remains unknown. Base quality data are lacking; no much larger clone is found one base away. Additional DNA sequences in this sample encode the identical CDR3. In the paper's terms, the time point label means: baseline before first vaccination. Vaccinee samples came from UK trials COV001 and COV002, including a single-blind randomized controlled phase 2/3 trial of AZD1222 (ChAdOx1 nCoV-19) in healthy adults. For TCRbeta chain sequencing, PBMC samples from trial participants were taken at day 0 and at day 28 after the second dose. V loses 0 bases of germline sequence and J loses 4 bases, and the interval between the two ends is 8 bases. Its CDR3 holds 14 amino acids, cysteine through phenylalanine. Just CDR3 DNA is preserved here, 42 bases in frame from base 1. CDR1 and CDR2 (SGDLS, YYNGEE) derive from the germline V gene.

This entry is derived from a study of T cell responses to AZD1222 COVID-19 vaccine (dated by TCRdb to the early 2020s). About the investigation overall: AZD1222 recipients given second doses at about 4 weeks or at about 12 weeks were pooled, since spike-specific TCR depth and breadth were not found to differ between the two schedules. A total of 233 trial participants underwent TCR sequencing, of whom about 210 had received two doses of AZD1222 and roughly 26 had received two doses of the MenACWY control vaccine. Trial participants were enrolled by age into subgroups of 18-55, 56-69 and 70-plus years, and about 150, 27 and 61 TCR-sequenced participants, respectively, were included in these subgroups.

General study outcomes and caveats: Participants were mostly white British, with more females than males. The authors suggested clonal diversity may have been underestimated. Only six AZD1222 recipients were SARS-CoV-2 seropositive at baseline, limiting conclusions about previously exposed vaccinees. Because no day 14 peak-response samples were available, repertoires were characterized only after the peak T cell response. In the small 56-69-year group, the increase in depth fell short of significance, most likely because of low power. A significant rise in spike-specific TCR breadth and depth was observed after two AZD1222 doses relative to day 0 and relative to MenACWY recipients. Reportedly, close to half of the unique spike-specific TCRs recognized epitopes lying outside the regions that are mutated in the B.1.351 and B.1.1.7 variants. The whole spike protein was spanned by vaccine-associated CD4 TCRs, and dominant responses were seen in regions 160-218 and 743-854.

The CDR3 regions of human TCRbeta chains were analyzed by immunosequencing. As for how the authors treated the data: Repertoire TCRs were matched against a reference library of SARS-CoV-2-specific TCRs generated with the MIRA antigen-specificity platform. Breadth meant the fraction of unique TCRs that were SARS-CoV-2-associated, whereas depth meant the fraction of total T cells that were SARS-CoV-2-associated. Using the MIRA data, each spike-specific TCR was mapped to the spike region that the TCR reacts to and placed in a CD4 or CD8 class. Log10-transformed breadth and depth values were compared by one-way ANOVA with Sidak's multiple comparisons tests. In its TCRdb copy, this immuneACCESS table keeps in-frame sequences only and misses some clones. Where compared with another copy, unresolved V genes explain less than half of these, and the others have no known cause. V and J calls and clone size follow that table, whereas D and trimming were derived from the DNA. This sample has 100,000 or so clones in its table, and roughly nine tenths of those were observed once. The top ten clones comprise 2.5% to 3% of the sample.

This TCR was sampled from an adult in good health. Sequencing used peripheral blood, obtained on day 0 of AZD1222 vaccination. This chain is built from TRBV9 and TRBJ1-5, and the D gene may be TRBD1, 6 bases matching. The nucleotide sequence is TGTGCCAGCAGCGTAGGTACAGGGAATCAGCCCCAGCATTTT. Its protein is CASSVGTGNQPQHF.